This T cell receptor (beta chain) emerged from a study of shared clonotypes between healthy human individuals. Splitting of each subset's genomic DNA was done evenly across several immunoSEQ plates. This table comes from immunoSEQ multiplex PCR, and its TCRdb copy is limited to in-frame clones, with some not included. The sample contains about 1.1 million clones, around 77% of which appear only once. V shed 8 bases and J shed 9 bases, with 14 bases lying between them. Germline CDR1 and CDR2: MNHEY and SMNVEV (reference sequence). The CDR3 has 13 amino acids. On this clone itself: The antigen is not known.

The study's findings and limits: Between a handful of donors, naive CD4 clonotypes were shared at a level of about 5%. Since donors were few, the genetic and exposure-history diversity represented was limited. Relative to memory subsets, naive subsets generally showed larger estimated richness.

V and J are TRBV27 and TRBJ2-6, with D maybe TRBD2 (5 bases). The clonotype comes from a man aged 18 to 35 in good health. Some clones in this sample may be carry-over from other donors' samples. Sample: memory CD4+ T cells from PBMCs. Subset indicated: CD45RA-negative fraction. The CDR3 DNA follows: TGTGCCAGCTGTTGGTCCCGGGGCAACGTCCTGACTTTC. This sequence encodes CASCWSRGNVLTF.